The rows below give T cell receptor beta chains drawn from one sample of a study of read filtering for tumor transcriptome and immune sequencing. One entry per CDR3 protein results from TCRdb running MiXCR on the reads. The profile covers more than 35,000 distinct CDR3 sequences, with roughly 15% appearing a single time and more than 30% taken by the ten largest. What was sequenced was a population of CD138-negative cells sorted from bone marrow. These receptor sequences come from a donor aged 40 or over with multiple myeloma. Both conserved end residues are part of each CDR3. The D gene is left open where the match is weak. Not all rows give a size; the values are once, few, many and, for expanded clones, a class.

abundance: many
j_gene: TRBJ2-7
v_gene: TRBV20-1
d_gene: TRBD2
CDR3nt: TGCAGTGCTAGCCAGAGCGGGAGCGGCTACGAGCAGTACTTC
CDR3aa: CSASQSGSGYEQYF

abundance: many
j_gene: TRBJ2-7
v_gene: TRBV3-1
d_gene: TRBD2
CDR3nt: TGTGCCAGCAGCCAAGGGGCGTCGGGAGGAACCGAGCAGTACTTC
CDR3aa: CASSQGASGGTEQYF

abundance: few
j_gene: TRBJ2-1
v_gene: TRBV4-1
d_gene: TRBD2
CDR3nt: TGCGCCAGCAGCCAGAGTGCCGGGACTAGCGGGATCAATGCGCGGTTCTTC
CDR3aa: CASSQSAGTSGINARFF

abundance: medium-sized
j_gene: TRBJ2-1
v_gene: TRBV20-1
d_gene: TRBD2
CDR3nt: TGCAGTGCCGCCGGGACTAGCGGACTCTACAATGAGCAGTTCTTC
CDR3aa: CSAAGTSGLYNEQFF

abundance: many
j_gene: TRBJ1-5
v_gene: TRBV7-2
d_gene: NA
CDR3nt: TGTGCCAGCAGCTCGACGGGACACTATAATCAGCCCCAGCATTTT
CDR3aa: CASSSTGHYNQPQHF

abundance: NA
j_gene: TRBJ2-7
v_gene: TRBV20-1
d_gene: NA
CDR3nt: TGCAGTGCTCCCGGACCGTCGAACGAGCAGTACTTC
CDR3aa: CSAPGPSNEQYF

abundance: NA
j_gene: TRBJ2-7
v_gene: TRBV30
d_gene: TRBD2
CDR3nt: TGTGCCTGGAGTGTAAAACTAGCGGGACCCTACGAGCAGTACTTC
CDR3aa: CAWSVKLAGPYEQYF

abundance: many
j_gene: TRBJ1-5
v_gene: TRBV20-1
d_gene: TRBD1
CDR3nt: TGCAGTGCTAGAGAGGGGACAGGGTATCAGCCCCAGCATTTT
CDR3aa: CSAREGTGYQPQHF

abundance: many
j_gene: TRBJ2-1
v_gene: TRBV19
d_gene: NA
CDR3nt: TGTGCCAGTAGCCGTGGGACTGTCAATGAGCAGTTCTTC
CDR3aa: CASSRGTVNEQFF

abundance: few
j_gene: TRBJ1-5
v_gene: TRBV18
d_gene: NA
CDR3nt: TGTGCCAGCTCACAGACCATAAATCAGCCCCAGCATTTT
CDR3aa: CASSQTINQPQHF

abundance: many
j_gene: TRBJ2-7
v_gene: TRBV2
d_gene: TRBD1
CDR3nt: TGTGCCAGCAGTGACCAGGACAGGGGCTACGAGCAGTACTTC
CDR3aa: CASSDQDRGYEQYF

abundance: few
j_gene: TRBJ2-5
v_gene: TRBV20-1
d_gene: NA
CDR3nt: TGCAGTGCTAGAGCCCCCGACAGTAAAGAGACCCAGTACTTC
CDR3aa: CSARAPDSKETQYF

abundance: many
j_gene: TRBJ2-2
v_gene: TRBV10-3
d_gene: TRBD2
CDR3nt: TGTGCCATCAGTGGCCCCTCCTCCTCGGGACTAGCTAACACCGGGGAGCTGTTTTTT
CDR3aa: CAISGPSSSGLANTGELFF

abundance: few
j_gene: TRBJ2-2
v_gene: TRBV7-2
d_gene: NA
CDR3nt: TGTGCCAGCAGCTTACTAGGACAGTCCACCGGGGAGCTGTTTTTT
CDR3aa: CASSLLGQSTGELFF

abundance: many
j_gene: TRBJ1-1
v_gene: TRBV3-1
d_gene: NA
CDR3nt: TGTGCCAGCAGCCATGAAGGGGTCGATGAAGCTTTCTTT
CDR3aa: CASSHEGVDEAFF

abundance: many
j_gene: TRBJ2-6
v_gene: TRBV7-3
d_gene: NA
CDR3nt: TGTGCCAGCAGCTTATTGGGACGCAACTCTGGGGCCAACGTCCTGACTTTC
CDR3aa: CASSLLGRNSGANVLTF